The 25 T cell receptor beta chains below were found in one sample sequenced in a study of blood T cell repertoires in COVID-19. TCRdb's table, derived via immunoSEQ multiplex PCR, lists solely in-frame clones and lacks some. The sample lists almost 350,000 clones; about 92% were seen once. The source material was peripheral blood. The origin of the receptors is an older woman with COVID-19, enrolled during active disease.

The chain carries TRBV7-9 and TRBJ1-1; D gene ambiguous. CDR1 is SEHNR and CDR2 is FQNEAQ in the germline V gene (reference sequence). Trimming pared 3 bases from V and 6 bases from J, leaving 14 bases between. CDR3 length: 14 residues. CDR3 sequence reads: CASSFSTTGAEAFF. CDR3 sequence (DNA): TGTGCCAGCAGCTTTTCAACGACGGGAGCTGAAGCTTTCTTT.

The J gene is TRBJ2-1, the V gene TRBV7-8, with 7 bases aligning to TRBD2. Germline V gene data show CDR1 as SGHVS and CDR2 as FQNEAQ. V was clipped by 0 bases and J by 6 bases; unmatched bases: 2. This CDR3 has 14 residues. In DNA, the CDR3 is TGTGCCAGCAGCTTAGCTGGGGGGGTCAATGAGCAGTTCTTC. Protein: CASSLAGGVNEQFF.

The V gene is TRBV7-9, the J gene TRBJ1-1; the match to TRBD1 covers 11 bases. CDR1 SEHNR and CDR2 FQNEAQ come from the germline V gene (reference sequence). This CDR3 is 15 amino acids long. V dropped 6 bases and J dropped 3; count of bases not matched to a gene: 6. The CDR3: CASRPDRGRDTEAFF. In DNA, the CDR3 is TGTGCCAGCAGACCGGACAGGGGGCGCGACACTGAAGCTTTCTTT.

The genes are TRBV5-6 and TRBJ1-6; maybe TRBD1 (5 bases). The CDR3 is 13 amino acids. Germline CDR1 reads SGHDT; CDR2 reads YYEEEE. Trimming stripped 5 bases from V and 10 bases from J, with 13 bases between. The CDR3 region is CASSQGSHSPLHF. CDR3 nucleotides: TGTGCCAGCAGTCAGGGATCTCACTCACCCCTCCACTTT.

V usage is TRBV2 and J usage is TRBJ2-5; TRBD2 matches at 9 bases. CDR3 length: 16 amino acids. Germline trimming cut 5 bases from V and 3 bases from J; bases unmatched to any gene: 10. The germline V gene has CDR1 SNHLY and CDR2 FYNNEI. The CDR3 region has the DNA TGTGCCAGCAGTCCTCGGGCTAGCGGGGTCAAAGAGACCCAGTACTTC. This translates into CASSPRASGVKETQYF.

J is TRBJ2-1 and V is TRBV9; D gene unclear. The CDR3 length is 15 residues. The germline V gene encodes CDR1 SGDLS and CDR2 YYNGEE. V lost 3 bases and J 1 base, leaving 11 bases between the germline ends. CDR3 protein: CASSAFGSSYNEQFF. CDR3 in DNA: TGTGCCAGCAGCGCATTTGGCTCATCCTACAATGAGCAGTTCTTC.

The chain uses TRBV19 and TRBJ1-6; no clear D gene. The length of the CDR3 is 14 residues. Looked up from germline, CDR1 is LNHDA and CDR2 is SQIVND (reference sequence). Trimming stripped 6 bases from V and 3 bases from J, with 9 bases between. Written as DNA, the CDR3 is TGTGCCAGTAGAGCGTCGGTCTATAATTCACCCCTCCACTTT. It specifies CASRASVYNSPLHF.

The chain carries TRBV10-3 and TRBJ2-5; TRBD1 agrees at 7 bases. This CDR3 is 14 amino acids long. The germline V gene has CDR1 ENHRY and CDR2 SYGVKD. V lost 3 bases and J lost 3; bases outside the gene matches: 4. The CDR3 nucleotides are TGTGCCATCAGTGACAGGGGGTTCGAAGAGACCCAGTACTTC. Amino acids: CAISDRGFEETQYF.

The chain employs TRBV16 and TRBJ1-5; unclear D gene. This CDR3 has 14 residues. V gave up 4 bases and J gave up 2 bases, with 9 bases separating them. Per the germline V gene, CDR1 is KGHSY and CDR2 is FQNENV. CDR3 amino acids: CASSPDMGNQPQHF. In nucleotides, the CDR3 is TGTGCCAGCAGCCCTGACATGGGCAATCAGCCCCAGCATTTT.

The chain joins TRBV7-3 to TRBJ1-1; D unclear. Trimming shortened V by 2 bases and J by 1 base, and 5 bases separated the two germline ends. The germline CDR1 and CDR2 sequences are SGHTA and FQGTGA. The CDR3 length is 13 residues. CDR3 residues: CASSLVANTEAFF. The CDR3 nucleotides are TGTGCCAGCAGCTTAGTAGCGAACACTGAAGCTTTCTTT.

This chain links TRBV10-3 with TRBJ1-3; no firm D call. The V and J ends lost 4 bases and 4 bases respectively, with 8 bases between them. The germline gives CDR1 ENHRY, CDR2 SYGVKD. The CDR3 runs to 13 residues. The CDR3 nucleotides read TGTGCCATCAGTGGCGGAGCGGGAAACACCATATATTTT. Its translation is CAISGGAGNTIYF.

The V gene is TRBV4-1, the J gene TRBJ2-7; 10 bases line up with TRBD2. The V and J ends lost 0 bases and 6 bases, in that order; junction bases with no gene match: 5. This CDR3 comprises 15 residues. Per the germline V gene, CDR1 is MGHRA and CDR2 is YSYEKL. The CDR3 spells CASSQERTSGPEQYF. The CDR3 DNA reads as TGCGCCAGCAGCCAAGAAAGGACTAGCGGTCCCGAGCAGTACTTC.

The chain is built from TRBV5-4 and TRBJ2-2; D call uncertain. Trimming took 4 bases from V and 2 from J, leaving 3 bases between them. The CDR3 extends over 12 amino acids. CDR1 and CDR2 from the germline V gene are SGHNT and YYREEE (reference sequence). The CDR3 here is CASSPNTGELFF. The DNA of the CDR3 is TGTGCCAGCAGCCCTAACACCGGGGAGCTGTTTTTT.

V gene TRBV6-5 combines with J gene TRBJ2-7, with D unresolved. Trimming took 0 bases from V and 1 from J, leaving 10 bases between them. Germline CDR1 MNHEY, CDR2 SVGAGI. The CDR3 has 15 residues. DNA for the CDR3: TGTGCCAGCAGTTACTCGAGGTACGGATCCTACGAGCAGTACTTC. Translating it yields CASSYSRYGSYEQYF.

The chain has TRBV6-5 and TRBJ1-2; TRBD1 matches at 8 bases. From germline, CDR1 is MNHEY and CDR2 SVGAGI. Losses at the gene ends were 0 bases for V and 6 bases for J; bases not matched to a gene: 0. The CDR3 has 13 amino acids. This CDR3 reads CASSYSTGDGYTF. For the CDR3, the DNA is TGTGCCAGCAGTTACTCGACAGGGGATGGCTACACCTTC.

The chain uses TRBV18 and TRBJ1-5, with D possibly matching TRBD1 (6 bases). V gave up 2 bases and J gave up 6 bases, with 11 bases separating them. This CDR3 contains 14 residues. From germline, CDR1 is KGHSH and CDR2 LQKENI. The CDR3 reads CASSPKQGFQPQHF. The CDR3 DNA reads as TGTGCCAGCTCACCAAAACAGGGCTTTCAGCCCCAGCATTTT.

J is TRBJ2-7 and V is TRBV27, with D possibly TRBD2 on 6 matching bases. The CDR3 has 14 amino acids. V was pared by 6 bases and J by 6 bases, with 18 bases between. CDR1 is MNHEY, CDR2 SMNVEV, per germline (reference sequence). CDR3 in amino acids: CASSWTTISPEQYF. CDR3 nucleotides: TGTGCCAGCAGCTGGACTACGATCTCTCCCGAGCAGTACTTC.

CDR3 nucleotide sequence: TGCGCCAGCAGCTTATCTACAGGGGGCACGTACGAGCAGTACTTC. Its protein product is CASSLSTGGTYEQYF. This chain joins TRBV5-1 and TRBJ2-7, with 9 bases matching TRBD1. Per the germline V gene, CDR1 is SGHRS and CDR2 is YFSETQ. V gave up 2 bases and J gave up 4 bases; unmatched junction bases: 7. The CDR3 covers 15 residues.

The chain combines TRBV5-8 with TRBJ1-6; no clear D gene. The V and J ends lost 3 bases and 7 bases respectively, with 14 bases between them. The CDR3 covers 15 residues. Germline V gene lookup returns CDR1 SGHTS and CDR2 YDEGEE. CDR3 sequence: CASSSSGAANSPLHF. The CDR3 DNA is TGTGCCAGCAGCTCTTCTGGAGCCGCAAATTCACCCCTCCACTTT. The full variable domain, completed using reference TRBV5-8 and TRBJ1-6, is EAGVTQSPTHLIKTRGQQATLRCSPISGHTSVYWYQQALGLGLQFLLWYDEGEERNRGNFPPRFSGRQFPNYSSELNVNALELEDSALYLCASSSSGAANSPLHFGNGTRLTVT.

This rearrangement joins TRBV5-1 to TRBJ1-3; unclear D gene. This CDR3 has 14 amino acids. CDR1 is SGHRS, CDR2 YFSETQ, per germline. Deletions cut 0 bases from V and 4 bases from J, with 8 bases between. The CDR3 is CASSLAGFGNTIYF. CDR3 in DNA: TGCGCCAGCAGCTTGGCGGGGTTCGGAAACACCATATATTTT.

The chain employs TRBV4-1 and TRBJ2-3; 13 bases agree with TRBD2. The germline V gene encodes CDR1 MGHRA and CDR2 YSYEKL. With 0 bases clipped from V and 4 bases from J, the junction kept 4 bases outside the gene matches. The CDR3 consists of 17 residues. The CDR3 nucleotides are TGCGCCAGCAGCCAAGATTCGGGACTAGCGGGATCAGATACGCAGTATTTT. Protein: CASSQDSGLAGSDTQYF.

This clone was seen only once. The rearrangement uses TRBV28 and TRBJ1-2; D might be TRBD1 (6 bases). V lost 4 bases to trimming and J lost 3 bases, with 12 bases between them. Germline V gives CDR1 MDHEN, CDR2 SYDVKM. CDR3 size: 14 residues. CDR3 in DNA: TGTGCCAGCAGTTCCTGGACAGTCTACTATGGCTACACCTTC. Translation: CASSSWTVYYGYTF.

The chain is built from TRBV7-8 and TRBJ1-1; 8 nucleotides align to TRBD1. With 4 bases clipped from V and 6 bases from J, the junction kept 7 bases outside the gene matches. Per germline, CDR1 SGHVS and CDR2 FQNEAQ. The CDR3 runs to 14 residues. The CDR3 is CASSSRTGIAEAFF. The CDR3, as DNA: TGTGCCAGCAGCTCCAGGACAGGGATCGCTGAAGCTTTCTTT.

The rearrangement links TRBV7-8 to TRBJ1-5; maybe TRBD1 (5 bases). The V end was cut by 5 bases, the J end by 0 bases, with 11 bases between. The germline CDR1 and CDR2 sequences are SGHVS and FQNEAQ. The length of the CDR3 is 15 residues. The CDR3 sequence is CASSNRDYSNQPQHF. The CDR3 DNA is TGTGCCAGCAGCAACCGGGACTATAGCAATCAGCCCCAGCATTTT.

The chain employs TRBV27 and TRBJ2-7; 9 positions match TRBD1. Germline loops: CDR1 MNHEY, CDR2 SMNVEV (reference sequence). The CDR3 contains 15 residues. V was pared by 4 bases and J by 6 bases, with 10 bases of the junction left unmatched. The CDR3 bases are TGTGCCAGCAGTTGGGGGACAGGGACGTTGAGCGAGCAGTACTTC. This translates into CASSWGTGTLSEQYF.